This record covers a single T cell receptor (beta chain). Its antigen is unidentified. The data stem from a study of cytomegalovirus exposure and HLA in healthy donors. Generated by immunoSEQ multiplex PCR, the TCRdb table keeps only in-frame clones and is missing some. The table lists about 130,000 clones, approximately 84% of them singletons. Study results and caveats: In the approximately 130 validation repertoires, approximately 94% of cluster scores exceeded 0, per a later analysis.

This CDR3 comprises 13 residues. Germline V gene lookup returns CDR1 ENHRY and CDR2 SYGVKD. V was trimmed by 8 bases and J by 7 bases, leaving 15 bases between them. These donors were members of the 120-subject validation cohort, a group separate from the approximately 670-subject first cohort. Sequenced: PBMCs. The clonotype originates from a man younger than 45 in good health and CMV-seropositive. The V gene is TRBV10-3, the J gene TRBJ2-1; D is possibly TRBD1 (6 bases). The CDR3 DNA follows: TGTGCCATCTCTTCACAGGGTGGTAATGAGCAGTTCTTC. It translates to CAISSQGGNEQFF.